Presented here are 23 T cell receptor beta chains from one specimen sequenced in a study of blood T cell repertoires in COVID-19. Sequencing used immunoSEQ multiplex PCR; TCRdb keeps in-frame clones, though not all of them. The sample gives about 110,000 clones, 75% to 90% of which show up once; about 8.5% is in the top ten. The source material was peripheral blood. All receptors come from a woman aged 40-49 years with acute or convalescent COVID-19.

The CDR3 here is CASGLGRLVQDEQFF. The DNA of the CDR3 is TGTGCTAGTGGTTTGGGGAGACTAGTGCAGGATGAGCAGTTCTTC. The gene calls are TRBV12-5 and TRBJ2-1; TRBD2 might be the D (6 bases). The V gene lost 1 base and the J gene lost 8 bases, with 15 bases spanning the gap. Germline V lookup: CDR1 LGHNT, CDR2 FRNRAP. There are 15 residues in the CDR3.

The chain carries TRBV19 and TRBJ2-7; 8 bases line up with TRBD1. Germline V gives CDR1 LNHDA, CDR2 SQIVND (reference sequence). With V trimmed by 5 bases and J by 9 bases, 9 bases remained unmatched. The CDR3 spans 13 residues. The chain's CDR3 is CASSAQGAPRQYF. In DNA form, the CDR3 reads TGTGCCAGTAGTGCCCAGGGGGCTCCGAGGCAGTACTTC.

Only one count was recorded for this clone. The V call is TRBV19, the J call TRBJ2-7, with TRBD2 matching over 7 bases. Germline CDR1 is LNHDA and CDR2 is SQIVND (reference sequence). The J segment lost 3 bases and the V segment lost 1 base, leaving 6 bases of the junction unmatched. The CDR3 contains 15 residues. As DNA, the CDR3 is TGTGCCAGTAGTATAGGAGTCGGGGGGAACTACGAGCAGTACTTC. Its translation: CASSIGVGGNYEQYF.

The rearrangement links TRBV12-3 or TRBV12-4 to TRBJ2-3; D is ambiguous. The V gene lost 6 bases and the J gene lost 7 bases, with 11 bases spanning the gap. The CDR3 extends over 12 amino acids. The DNA for the CDR3 is TGTGCCAGCAGCCCGTACAGCTATACGCAGTATTTT. Its protein is CASSPYSYTQYF.

The rearrangement uses TRBV7-2 and TRBJ1-5; D unresolved. The germline V and J ends were trimmed by 1 base and 0 bases, with 7 bases remaining between them. The CDR3 sequence is 15 residues long. The germline gives CDR1 SGHTA, CDR2 FQGNSA. The CDR3 sequence is CASSLVHVSNQPQHF. The CDR3 coding sequence is TGTGCCAGCAGCTTAGTACACGTTAGCAATCAGCCCCAGCATTTT. Supplemented by reference TRBV7-2 and TRBJ1-5, the full variable domain reads GAGVSQSPSNKVTEKGKDVELRCDPISGHTALYWYRQSLGQGLEFLIYFQGNSAPDKSGLPSDRFSAERTGGSVSTLTIQRTQQEDSAVYLCASSLVHVSNQPQHFGDGTRLSIL.

CDR3 loop: CATSRAEGGRAFF. The CDR3 nucleotides are TGTGCCACCAGCAGAGCGGAGGGCGGGAGAGCTTTCTTT. V gene TRBV15 combines with J gene TRBJ1-1; D ambiguous. Trimming shortened V by 1 base and J by 10 bases, and 13 bases separated the two germline ends. Germline V gene lookup returns CDR1 LNHNV and CDR2 YYDKDF (reference sequence). The CDR3 sequence is 13 residues long.

The rearrangement links TRBV30 to TRBJ1-4; D is ambiguous. Germline CDR1 is GTSNPN and CDR2 is SVGIG (reference sequence). With 2 bases removed from V and 0 bases from J, the gap between germline ends came to 4 bases. The CDR3 length is 13 residues. This CDR3 reads CAWSPATNEKLFF. CDR3 coding DNA: TGTGCCTGGAGTCCCGCAACTAATGAAAAACTGTTTTTT. The full variable domain, with the rest looked up from reference TRBV30 and TRBJ1-4, is SQTIHQWPATLVQPVGSPLSLECTVEGTSNPNLYWYRQAAGRGLQLLFYSVGIGQISSEVPQNLSASRPQDRQFILSSKKLLLSDSGFYLCAWSPATNEKLFFGSGTQLSVL.

In the case of this clone: At the DNA level, this CDR3 is encoded by other sequences in the same sample as well. V and J are TRBV6-5 and TRBJ2-7; no firm D call. The ends were cut back, 0 bases at V and 0 bases at J, with 6 bases in the middle. The CDR3 sequence is 14 residues long. Germline CDR1 is MNHEY and CDR2 is SVGAGI. CDR3 residues: CASSYSRDSYEQYF. CDR3 DNA: TGTGCCAGCAGTTACTCGCGAGACTCCTACGAGCAGTACTTC.

The rearrangement links TRBV19 to TRBJ1-2; TRBD1 matches 8 bases. The germline CDR1 and CDR2 sequences are LNHDA and SQIVND (reference sequence). V lost 9 bases, J lost 3 bases, and 12 bases stayed unmatched. CDR3 length equals 15 residues. In nucleotides, the CDR3 is TGTGCCAGCACGTCCTCGGGACAGGACTACTATGGCTACACCTTC. This gives the protein CASTSSGQDYYGYTF.

This sequence joins TRBV27 and TRBJ1-5; the D gene is possibly TRBD1 (5 bases). Trimming removed 4 bases at V and 7 bases at J, with 17 bases between. Germline lookup yields CDR1 MNHEY and CDR2 SMNVEV (reference sequence). The CDR3 has 15 residues. In DNA form, the CDR3 reads TGTGCCAGCAGTTCCCCATGCAGGGAAGGCCAGCCCCAGCATTTT. Its protein is CASSSPCREGQPQHF.

The genes are TRBV2 and TRBJ1-4, with D possibly being TRBD1 (6 bases). With 6 bases removed from V and 4 bases from J, the gap between germline ends came to 12 bases. The CDR3 is 14 residues long. CDR1 is SNHLY, CDR2 FYNNEI, per germline. CDR3 sequence (DNA): TGTGCCAGCAGGGAACAGGGCCGTAATGAAAAACTGTTTTTT. This encodes CASREQGRNEKLFF.

The chain recombines TRBV13 with TRBJ1-6, with 7 bases fitting TRBD1. The CDR3 runs 16 residues. The ends lost 3 bases at V and 5 bases at J; junction bases unmatched: 7. Germline CDR1 is PRHDT and CDR2 is FYEKMQ (reference sequence). CDR3 region: CASSFLQGTHNSPLHF. In DNA form, the CDR3 reads TGTGCCAGCAGCTTCCTACAGGGGACTCATAATTCACCCCTCCACTTT.

Only one count was recorded for this clone. This sequence joins TRBV4-2 and TRBJ1-2; 7 bases agree with TRBD1. CDR3 length: 15 residues. Germline lookup yields CDR1 LGHNA and CDR2 YNFKEQ. The V gene end was trimmed by 0 bases and the J gene end by 5 bases; junction bases not matched to a gene: 6. CDR3 sequence (DNA): TGTGCCAGCAGCCAAGAATGGACAGGTTCTTATGGCTACACCTTC. Its protein product is CASSQEWTGSYGYTF.

This chain uses TRBV7-9 with TRBJ2-3; D not resolved. CDR1 is SEHNR, CDR2 FQNEAQ, per germline (reference sequence). V was trimmed by 4 bases and J by 3 bases, leaving 5 bases between them. This CDR3 has 12 residues. This chain's CDR3 is CASSYITDTQYF. The CDR3 nucleotides are TGTGCCAGCAGCTACATTACAGATACGCAGTATTTT.

CDR3 residues: CASSQERRNEKLFF. DNA for the CDR3: TGTGCCAGCAGCCAGGAACGGAGAAATGAAAAACTGTTTTTT. The chain carries TRBV3-1 (or the pseudogene TRBV3-2) and TRBJ1-4; D remains unclear. V lost 3 bases, J lost 5 bases, and 10 bases lay in between. This CDR3 contains 14 residues. Germline CDR1 reads LGHDT; CDR2 reads YNNKEL (reference sequence).

The chain recombines TRBV6-5 with TRBJ1-2; TRBD1 agrees at 10 bases. Looked up from germline, CDR1 is MNHEY and CDR2 is SVGAGI. The CDR3 has 14 amino acids. V was pared by 6 bases and J by 5 bases, with 6 bases of the junction left unmatched. The DNA for the CDR3 is TGTGCCAGCAGGAAACCGGGACAGGGGTATGGCTACACCTTC. Its protein is CASRKPGQGYGYTF.

This chain uses TRBV7-9 with TRBJ1-5; D not resolved. V gave up 3 bases and J gave up 5 bases, with 5 bases separating them. Germline V lookup: CDR1 SEHNR, CDR2 FQNEAQ (reference sequence). There are 12 residues in the CDR3. This CDR3 reads CASSFRDQPQHF. The CDR3 DNA sequence: TGTGCCAGCAGCTTCCGGGATCAGCCCCAGCATTTT.

The chain recombines TRBV11-2 with TRBJ2-5; TRBD2 matches 9 bases. Germline trimming cut 2 bases from V and 9 bases from J; bases unmatched to any gene: 10. Germline V gene lookup returns CDR1 SGHAT and CDR2 FQNNGV. The CDR3 is 15 amino acids. The CDR3 DNA follows: TGTGCCAGCAGCTTACAAGTTTCTGGCGGGGGGGCCCAGTACTTC. Amino acid sequence: CASSLQVSGGGAQYF.

The chain has TRBV5-1 and TRBJ1-2; no definite D call. Trimming stripped 0 bases from V and 5 bases from J, with 8 bases between. The germline gives CDR1 SGHRS, CDR2 YFSETQ. This CDR3 spans 13 amino acids. CDR3 bases: TGCGCCAGCAGCTTGGGTACCGGGTATGGCTACACCTTC. This encodes CASSLGTGYGYTF. The full variable domain, completed using reference TRBV5-1 and TRBJ1-2, is KAGVTQTPRYLIKTRGQQVTLSCSPISGHRSVSWYQQTPGQGLQFLFEYFSETQRNKGNFPGRFSGRQFSNSRSEMNVSTLELGDSALYLCASSLGTGYGYTFGSGTRLTVV.

The genes are TRBV18 and TRBJ1-1; D is possibly TRBD1 (5 bases). With 4 bases removed from V and 0 bases from J, the gap between germline ends came to 6 bases. This CDR3 is 13 amino acids long. Germline V gene sequence: CDR1 KGHSH, CDR2 LQKENI. CDR3: CASSQGMNTEAFF. The CDR3 nucleotides read TGTGCCAGCTCACAGGGGATGAACACTGAAGCTTTCTTT.

This CDR3 reads CSASRESAFF. The CDR3 DNA is TGCAGTGCTTCCAGGGAATCAGCTTTCTTT. The chain links TRBV20-1 to TRBJ1-1, with a weak D call TRBD1 (5 bases). Germline V gene data show CDR1 as DFQATT and CDR2 as SNEGSKA (reference sequence). Between the trimmed V and J ends, which lost 5 bases and 10 bases, there was a span of 11 bases. This CDR3 is 10 amino acids long.

In DNA, the CDR3 is TGTGCCAGTAAAGGAGGACGGAAAGCTAACTATGGCTACACCTTC. This encodes CASKGGRKANYGYTF. The chain combines TRBV19 with TRBJ1-2; no definite D call. The CDR3 is made up of 15 amino acids. With 7 bases removed from V and 0 bases from J, the gap between germline ends came to 15 bases. Germline loops: CDR1 LNHDA, CDR2 SQIVND (reference sequence). The complete variable domain, with remaining parts taken from reference TRBV19 and TRBJ1-2, reads DGGITQSPKYLFRKEGQNVTLSCEQNLNHDAMYWYRQDPGQGLRLIYYSQIVNDFQKGDIAEGYSVSREKKESFPLTVTSAQKNPTAFYLCASKGGRKANYGYTFGSGTRLTVV.

The chain is built from TRBV18 and TRBJ1-2, with unresolved D. Trimming pared 2 bases from V and 2 bases from J, leaving 6 bases between. Germline V gives CDR1 KGHSH, CDR2 LQKENI. The CDR3 is 13 residues long. The CDR3 DNA sequence: TGTGCCAGCTCACCATCAGAAAACTATGGCTACACCTTC. It encodes CASSPSENYGYTF.